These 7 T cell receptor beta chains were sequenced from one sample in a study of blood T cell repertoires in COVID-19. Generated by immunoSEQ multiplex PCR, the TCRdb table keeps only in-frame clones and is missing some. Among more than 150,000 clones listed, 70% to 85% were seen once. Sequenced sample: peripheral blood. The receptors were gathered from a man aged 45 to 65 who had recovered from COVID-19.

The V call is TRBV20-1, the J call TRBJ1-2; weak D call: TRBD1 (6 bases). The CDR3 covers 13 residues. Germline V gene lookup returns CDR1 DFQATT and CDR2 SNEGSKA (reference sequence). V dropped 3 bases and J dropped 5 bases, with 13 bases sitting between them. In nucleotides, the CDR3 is TGCAGTGCTAGTGGACAGATGGGTTATGGCTACACCTTC. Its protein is CSASGQMGYGYTF.

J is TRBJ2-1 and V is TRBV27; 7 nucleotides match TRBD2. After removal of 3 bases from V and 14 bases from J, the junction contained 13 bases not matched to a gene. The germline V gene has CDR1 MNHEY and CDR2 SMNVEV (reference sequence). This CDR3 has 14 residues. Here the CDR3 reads CASSFPNPRTRKFF. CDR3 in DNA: TGTGCCAGCAGTTTCCCCAACCCCAGGACTAGAAAGTTCTTC.

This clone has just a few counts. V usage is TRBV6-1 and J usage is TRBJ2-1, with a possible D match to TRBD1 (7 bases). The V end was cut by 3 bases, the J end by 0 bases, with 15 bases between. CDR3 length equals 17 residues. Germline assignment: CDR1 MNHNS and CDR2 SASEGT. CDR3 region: CASSETGTFGSYNEQFF. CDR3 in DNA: TGTGCCAGCAGTGAGACAGGGACTTTTGGCTCCTACAATGAGCAGTTCTTC.

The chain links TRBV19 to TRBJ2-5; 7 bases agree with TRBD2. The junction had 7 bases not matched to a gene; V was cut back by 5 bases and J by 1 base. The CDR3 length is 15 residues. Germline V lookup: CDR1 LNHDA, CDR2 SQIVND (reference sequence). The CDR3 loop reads CASSQVAGIQETQYF. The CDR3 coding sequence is TGTGCCAGTAGTCAGGTAGCGGGTATCCAAGAGACCCAGTACTTC.

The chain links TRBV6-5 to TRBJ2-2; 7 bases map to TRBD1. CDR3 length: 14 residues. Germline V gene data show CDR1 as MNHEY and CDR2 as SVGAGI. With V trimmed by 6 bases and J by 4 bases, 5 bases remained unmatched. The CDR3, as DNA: TGTGCCAGCAGGGGACAGTGGGGCACCGGGGAGCTGTTTTTT. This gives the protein CASRGQWGTGELFF.

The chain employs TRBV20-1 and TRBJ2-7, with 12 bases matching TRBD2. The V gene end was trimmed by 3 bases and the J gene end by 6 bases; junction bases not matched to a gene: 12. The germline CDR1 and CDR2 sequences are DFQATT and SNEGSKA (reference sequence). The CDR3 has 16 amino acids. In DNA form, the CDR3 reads TGCAGTGCTAGTTCCAGACTAGCGGGGGCCGGGGGCGAGCAGTACTTC. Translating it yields CSASSRLAGAGGEQYF.

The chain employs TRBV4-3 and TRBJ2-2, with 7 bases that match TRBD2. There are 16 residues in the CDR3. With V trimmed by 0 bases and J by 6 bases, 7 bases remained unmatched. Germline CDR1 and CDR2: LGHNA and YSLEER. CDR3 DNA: TGCGCCAGCAGCCAAGACCTGATTGCGGGGGCCGGGGAGCTGTTTTTT. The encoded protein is CASSQDLIAGAGELFF.